This T cell receptor beta chain was recovered during a study of control samples from healthy donors and cancer patients. This clone was seen a handful of times. V dropped 0 bases and J dropped 6 bases, with 11 bases sitting between them. This CDR3 contains 14 residues. Looked up from germline, CDR1 is MNHEY and CDR2 is SMNVEV (reference sequence). Some clones are missing from TCRdb's copy, which holds only in-frame ones; the method was immunoSEQ multiplex PCR. The sample carries 40,000 to 65,000 clones, roughly 87% recorded once. The TCR originated in a man aged 55 to 70 with head and neck cancer. This sequence joins TRBV27 and TRBJ1-1; D not certain. The sequenced sample consisted of PBMCs. The CDR3, as DNA: TGTGCCAGCAGTTTATCAGGGTTGACGGCTGAAGCTTTCTTT. Residues: CASSLSGLTAEAFF.